This T cell receptor beta chain stems from a study of shared clonotypes between healthy human individuals. Findings and limits, study-wide: Sample collection involved blood only; tissue repertoires are likely different. Clonotypes shared by all four sorted-subset donors had higher generation probabilities than non-shared clonotypes.

Per germline, CDR1 MGHDK and CDR2 SYGVNS. CDR3 length equals 14 residues. V dropped 6 bases and J dropped 1 base, with 12 bases sitting between them. The authors ran the assay at deep level. Clones were sequenced by immunoSEQ multiplex PCR, and TCRdb holds only the in-frame ones, with some missing. The sample lists more than 2 million clones; approximately 96% were seen once. Comment on this clone: Its specificity is unknown.

CD4+ cells were split into CD45RA+ naive and CD45RA-negative memory subsets. The specimen sequenced was naive CD4+ T cells sorted from blood. Described subset: CD45RA+ positively selected. This rearrangement joins TRBV25-1 to TRBJ1-2; a possible D gene is TRBD1 (5 bases). This TCR was sampled from a man aged 18-30 years in good health. The chain's CDR3 is CASSRDGNNYGYTF. The DNA for the CDR3 is TGTGCCAGCAGCCGGGACGGGAATAACTATGGCTACACCTTC.